This TCR beta chain was obtained from a study of blood T cells in healthy people across ages. V lost 0 bases and J lost 0, with 8 bases in between. Germline CDR1 LGHDT, CDR2 YNNKEL (reference sequence). The CDR3 covers 15 residues. A second PCR, run for about 6 to 12 cycles, used a sample-barcoded 5' primer plus a J-beta primer mix. One entry per CDR3 protein results from TCRdb running MiXCR on the 5' RACE reads. The sample carries hundreds of thousands of distinct CDR3 sequences, under 25% recorded once. Specimen: blood. This clonotype originated in a man aged 70 or older in good health. This sequence joins TRBV3-1 and TRBJ1-1; D unresolved. CDR3 in amino acids: CASSQDGNMNTEAFF. CDR3 sequence (DNA): TGTGCCAGCAGCCAAGACGGGAACATGAACACTGAAGCTTTCTTT.